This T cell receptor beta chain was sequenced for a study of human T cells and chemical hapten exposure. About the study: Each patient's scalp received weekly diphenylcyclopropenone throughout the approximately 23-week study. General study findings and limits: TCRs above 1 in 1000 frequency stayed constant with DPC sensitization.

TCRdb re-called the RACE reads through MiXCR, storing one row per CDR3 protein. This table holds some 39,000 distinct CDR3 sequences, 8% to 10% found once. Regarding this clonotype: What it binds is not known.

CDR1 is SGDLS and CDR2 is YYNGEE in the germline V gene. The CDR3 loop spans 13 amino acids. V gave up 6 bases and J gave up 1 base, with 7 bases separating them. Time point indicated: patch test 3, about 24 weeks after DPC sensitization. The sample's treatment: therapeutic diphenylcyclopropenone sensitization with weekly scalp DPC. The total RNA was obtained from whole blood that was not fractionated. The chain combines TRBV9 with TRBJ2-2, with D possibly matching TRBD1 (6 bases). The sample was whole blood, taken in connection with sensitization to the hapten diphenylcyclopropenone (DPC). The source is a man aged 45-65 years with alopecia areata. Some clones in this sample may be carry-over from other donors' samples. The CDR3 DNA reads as TGTGCCAGCACGACAGGGAACACCGGGGAGCTGTTTTTT. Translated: CASTTGNTGELFF.